This T cell receptor (beta chain) comes out of a study of blood T cells in healthy people across ages. Study results and limitations: Per million T cells, TCR beta diversity dropped roughly linearly as age increased.

For this clonotype: Its antigen remains unknown.

Drawing of peripheral blood yielded roughly 9.3 milliliters from each donor. The V gene's germline CDR1 is MNHNS and CDR2 SASEGT. The CDR3 length is 14 residues. The V end lost 5 bases, the J end lost 4 bases, and 13 bases lay between the germline ends. For the second PCR, which ran for roughly 6 to 11 cycles, a sample-barcoded 5' primer and a J-beta primer mix were used. Unique molecular identifiers of 12 random nucleotides labeled each cDNA. One entry per CDR3 protein, called by TCRdb with MiXCR from the 5' RACE reads. The sample records approximately 800,000 distinct CDR3 sequences, about 46% being singletons.

The gene calls are TRBV6-1 and TRBJ2-3; possible D gene TRBD1, 6 bases. The sample comprised blood. The clonotype was recovered from a man at least 80 years old in good health. This CDR3 reads CASSQGQVADTQYF. The CDR3 DNA sequence: TGTGCCAGCAGTCAGGGGCAGGTGGCAGATACGCAGTATTTT.